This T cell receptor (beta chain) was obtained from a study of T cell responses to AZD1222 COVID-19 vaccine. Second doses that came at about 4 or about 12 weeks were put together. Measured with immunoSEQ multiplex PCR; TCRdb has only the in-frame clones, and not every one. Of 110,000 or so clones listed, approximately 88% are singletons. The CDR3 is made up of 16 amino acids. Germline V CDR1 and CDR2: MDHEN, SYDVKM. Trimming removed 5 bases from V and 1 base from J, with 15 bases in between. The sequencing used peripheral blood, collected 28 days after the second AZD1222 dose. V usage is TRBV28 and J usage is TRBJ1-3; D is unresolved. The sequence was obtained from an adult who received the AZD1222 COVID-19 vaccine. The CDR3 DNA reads TGTGCCAGCAGTCCCTGGGAGGGAGGATCTGGAAACACCATATATTTT. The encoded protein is CASSPWEGGSGNTIYF.